The 29 T cell receptor beta chains in this list originate from one sample, sequenced in a study of blood T cell repertoires in COVID-19. Using immunoSEQ multiplex PCR, the repertoire was profiled, and TCRdb retains in-frame clones only, with some absent. Of roughly 13,000 clones detected, approximately 80% appear once; the ten largest clones hold about 27%. The sample comprised peripheral blood. Receptors originate from a woman aged 45-60 years with active or convalescent COVID-19.

J is TRBJ2-7 and V is TRBV9; 7 nucleotides align to TRBD2. The CDR3 runs 15 residues. The V and J ends lost 0 bases and 2 bases, in that order; junction bases with no gene match: 5. The germline V gene encodes CDR1 SGDLS and CDR2 YYNGEE. CDR3 sequence (DNA): TGTGCCAGCAGCGTAGGGGAGGGGCTAACCTACGAGCAGTACTTC. This codes for CASSVGEGLTYEQYF.

In its sample, this clone is medium-sized (0.01 to 0.1%). This specimen includes other DNA sequences encoding the same CDR3. The chain couples TRBV7-8 to TRBJ2-1; TRBD1 aligns across 10 bases. The CDR3 is 15 residues long. Per the germline V gene, CDR1 is SGHVS and CDR2 is FQNEAQ. Trimming took 3 bases from V and 4 from J; bases not matched to a gene: 3. CDR3 DNA sequence: TGTGCCAGCAGCTTCCGGGACAGGGGTTACAATGAGCAGTTCTTC. It specifies CASSFRDRGYNEQFF.

The V call is TRBV11-2, the J call TRBJ2-4; 7 bases line up with TRBD2. The CDR3 contains 17 residues. Germline V gene lookup returns CDR1 SGHAT and CDR2 FQNNGV. V shed 4 bases and J 2 bases; nucleotides not matched to a gene: 11. The CDR3 region has the DNA TGTGCCAGCAGCTCCGTGCGCGCGGGAGCTTCCAAAAACATTCAGTACTTC. This codes for CASSSVRAGASKNIQYF.

The sample holds many counts of this clone. The chain couples TRBV10-3 to TRBJ1-2; D is undetermined. CDR1 ENHRY and CDR2 SYGVKD come from the germline V gene. CDR3 length: 14 residues. With 7 bases removed from V and 8 bases from J, the gap between germline ends came to 20 bases. The CDR3 DNA reads as TGTGCCATCACCAATGACGGCAGTCGAGGAGGCTACACCTTC. Protein: CAITNDGSRGGYTF.

The J gene is TRBJ1-3, the V gene TRBV5-1; 8 nucleotides match TRBD1. The CDR3 runs to 16 residues. The trim removed 4 bases at V and 0 bases at J, leaving 6 bases unmatched. Germline assignment: CDR1 SGHRS and CDR2 YFSETQ. The CDR3 coding sequence is TGCGCCAGCAGCCTAAGGACAGGGCTCTCTGGAAACACCATATATTTT. The encoded protein is CASSLRTGLSGNTIYF. Supplemented by reference TRBV5-1 and TRBJ1-3, the full variable domain reads KAGVTQTPRYLIKTRGQQVTLSCSPISGHRSVSWYQQTPGQGLQFLFEYFSETQRNKGNFPGRFSGRQFSNSRSEMNVSTLELGDSALYLCASSLRTGLSGNTIYFGEGSWLTVV.

This chain links TRBV2 with TRBJ1-5, with D possibly matching TRBD1 (5 bases). Looked up from germline, CDR1 is SNHLY and CDR2 is FYNNEI. Trimming left V 5 bases short and J 6 bases short, with 14 bases between. CDR3 length: 14 residues. Here the CDR3 reads CASSTGRVGQPQHF. DNA for the CDR3: TGTGCCAGCAGTACAGGCAGGGTTGGTCAGCCCCAGCATTTT.

The chain carries TRBV9 and TRBJ1-6, with no clear D. Germline loops: CDR1 SGDLS, CDR2 YYNGEE. Trimming took off 2 bases at V and 3 bases at J, with 6 bases between the two ends. The CDR3 is 14 amino acids. CDR3 amino acids: CASSVTDYNSPLHF. Here the CDR3 DNA reads TGTGCCAGCAGCGTTACAGACTATAATTCACCCCTCCACTTT.

This chain joins TRBV19 and TRBJ2-1; D is undetermined. CDR1 and CDR2 from the germline V gene are LNHDA and SQIVND (reference sequence). The V and J ends lost 0 bases and 15 bases respectively, with 12 bases between them. The CDR3 has 12 amino acids. The CDR3 region has the DNA TGTGCCAGTAGTATAGATCAGAGGAGAGTGTTCTTC. Its translation is CASSIDQRRVFF.

This rearrangement joins TRBV7-9 to TRBJ1-2; 8 nucleotides match TRBD1. After removal of 3 bases from V and 6 bases from J, the junction contained 9 bases not matched to a gene. There are 15 residues in the CDR3. Germline V lookup: CDR1 SEHNR, CDR2 FQNEAQ (reference sequence). This chain's CDR3 is CASSFPDRVHNGYTF. The CDR3 nucleotides read TGTGCCAGCAGCTTCCCGGACAGGGTCCACAATGGCTACACCTTC.

The J gene is TRBJ1-1, the V gene TRBV13, with TRBD1 matching 8 bases. The CDR3 sequence is 14 residues long. V dropped 0 bases and J dropped 4; count of bases not matched to a gene: 1. Germline V lookup: CDR1 PRHDT, CDR2 FYEKMQ (reference sequence). The CDR3 protein is CASSLGQGGTEAFF. DNA of the CDR3: TGTGCCAGCAGCTTAGGACAGGGGGGCACTGAAGCTTTCTTT. Full variable domain (missing parts from reference TRBV13 and TRBJ1-1): AAGVIQSPRHLIKEKRETATLKCYPIPRHDTVYWYQQGPGQDPQFLISFYEKMQSDKGSIPDRFSAQQFSDYHSELNMSSLELGDSALYFCASSLGQGGTEAFFGQGTRLTVV.

V gene TRBV30 combines with J gene TRBJ1-1; a possible D gene is TRBD1 (6 bases). V was trimmed by 4 bases and J by 2 bases, leaving 11 bases between them. The CDR3 runs to 13 residues. Germline loops: CDR1 GTSNPN, CDR2 SVGIG (reference sequence). The CDR3 sequence: CAWIRDINTEAFF. The DNA for the CDR3 is TGTGCCTGGATCCGGGACATCAACACTGAAGCTTTCTTT.

The V gene is TRBV5-1, the J gene TRBJ2-7; TRBD2 matches 8 bases. V lost 4 bases and J lost 1; bases outside the gene matches: 10. Germline loops: CDR1 SGHRS, CDR2 YFSETQ. The CDR3 extends over 16 amino acids. The chain's CDR3 is CASSPYLGTSSYEQYF. In DNA form, the CDR3 reads TGCGCCAGCAGCCCTTACCTGGGGACTAGTTCCTACGAGCAGTACTTC.

V is TRBV6-1 and J is TRBJ1-5; D is unclear. Trimming took off 3 bases at V and 0 bases at J, with 12 bases between the two ends. The CDR3 is 16 amino acids. CDR1 and CDR2 from the germline V gene are MNHNS and SASEGT. DNA for the CDR3: TGTGCCAGCAGTGAGTTCGGTTCCTATAGCAATCAGCCCCAGCATTTT. Encoded protein: CASSEFGSYSNQPQHF.

This sequence joins TRBV5-8 and TRBJ2-3; TRBD1 matches 9 bases. This CDR3 spans 15 amino acids. Trimming cost V 3 bases and J 2 bases; bases outside gene matches: 4. Germline V gene sequence: CDR1 SGHTS, CDR2 YDEGEE. Written as DNA, the CDR3 is TGTGCCAGCAGCTCCGGGACAGGGAACACAGATACGCAGTATTTT. Protein: CASSSGTGNTDTQYF.

V usage is TRBV3-1 (or the pseudogene TRBV3-2) and J usage is TRBJ2-7; 10 nucleotides match TRBD1. Germline CDR1 is LGHDT and CDR2 is YNNKEL (reference sequence). There are 16 residues in the CDR3. With 2 bases clipped from V and 4 bases from J, the junction kept 8 bases outside the gene matches. CDR3 region: CASSQLDRGPLYEQYF. CDR3 nucleotide sequence: TGTGCCAGCAGCCAACTAGACAGGGGGCCTTTATACGAGCAGTACTTC.

The genes are TRBV29-1 and TRBJ2-7; 7 bases agree with TRBD1. This CDR3 spans 14 amino acids. Germline-derived CDR1 and CDR2 are SQVTM and ANQGSEA. The junction had 11 bases not matched to a gene; V was cut back by 5 bases and J by 4 bases. The CDR3 loop is CSVLGAGGPYEQYF. CDR3 nucleotide sequence: TGCAGCGTTCTCGGGGCAGGGGGTCCTTACGAGCAGTACTTC.

The gene calls are TRBV23-1 and TRBJ1-5; D is perhaps TRBD1 (6 bases). TRBV23-1 is an ORF for which the function is uncertain. The CDR3 spans 15 residues. Trimming took off 4 bases at V and 5 bases at J, with 15 bases between the two ends. The CDR3 DNA reads as TGCGCCAGCAGTCCACAGGGAAGGGGCCATCAGCCCCAGCATTTT. Translating gives CASSPQGRGHQPQHF.

The chain carries TRBV27 and TRBJ1-4, with 8 bases identical to TRBD1. V shed 3 bases, J shed 2 bases, and the junction held 5 bases outside the gene matches. Germline CDR1 is MNHEY and CDR2 is SMNVEV (reference sequence). This CDR3 region has 16 residues. CDR3: CASSFGQGATNEKLFF. Here the CDR3 DNA reads TGTGCCAGCAGTTTTGGGCAGGGGGCCACTAATGAAAAACTGTTTTTT.

This sequence joins TRBV7-8 and TRBJ1-4; D unresolved. Germline lookup yields CDR1 SGHVS and CDR2 FQNEAQ. This CDR3 is 16 amino acids long. Trimming removed 5 bases at V and 0 bases at J, with 13 bases between. The CDR3, as DNA: TGTGCCAGCAGCCATCGAGGTGGTGCAACTAATGAAAAACTGTTTTTT. This sequence encodes CASSHRGGATNEKLFF.

The chain carries TRBV2 and TRBJ2-1; TRBD2 aligns across 10 bases. The germline CDR1 and CDR2 sequences are SNHLY and FYNNEI. The trim removed 2 bases at V and 5 bases at J, leaving 3 bases unmatched. This CDR3 is built from 15 residues. The CDR3 region has the DNA TGTGCCAGCAGTGAACTTCTAGCGGGAGACAATGAGCAGTTCTTC. Encoded protein: CASSELLAGDNEQFF.

This sequence joins TRBV28 and TRBJ1-5; 9 bases are shared with TRBD1. Germline trimming cut 5 bases from V and 6 bases from J; bases unmatched to any gene: 8. The germline gives CDR1 MDHEN, CDR2 SYDVKM. CDR3 length: 15 residues. CDR3 region: CASSRDRVKVQPQHF. In nucleotides, the CDR3 is TGTGCCAGCAGTCGGGACAGGGTTAAGGTTCAGCCCCAGCATTTT.

This chain uses TRBV28 with TRBJ2-3; TRBD2 aligns across 13 bases. Trimming at V came to 1 base and at J to 6 bases, leaving 7 bases not matched to a gene. This CDR3 is built from 17 residues. Germline CDR1 is MDHEN and CDR2 is SYDVKM. CDR3 in DNA: TGTGCCAGCAGTTTATCCCCCGGACTAGCGGGAGCCGATACGCAGTATTTT. Protein sequence: CASSLSPGLAGADTQYF. Full variable domain (remainder filled in from reference TRBV28 and TRBJ2-3): DVKVTQSSRYLVKRTGEKVFLECVQDMDHENMFWYRQDPGLGLRLIYFSYDVKMKEKGDIPEGYSVSREKKERFSLILESASTNQTSMYLCASSLSPGLAGADTQYFGPGTRLTVL.

This clone showed up just a few times. CDR3 nucleotide sequence: TGTGCCAGCAGCGGGACAGGGGGCTTCAATCAGCCCCAGCATTTT. Protein: CASSGTGGFNQPQHF. The chain links TRBV28 to TRBJ1-5, with 12 nucleotides matching TRBD1. The germline V gene encodes CDR1 MDHEN and CDR2 SYDVKM. This CDR3 is built from 15 residues. After removal of 6 bases from V and 3 bases from J, the junction contained 3 bases not matched to a gene.

The chain uses TRBV2 and TRBJ1-1; 8 nucleotides line up with TRBD1. Germline V gives CDR1 SNHLY, CDR2 FYNNEI. The trim removed 4 bases at V and 7 bases at J, leaving 5 bases unmatched. CDR3 length: 13 residues. The CDR3 is CASSVQGAGEAFF. The CDR3 DNA follows: TGTGCCAGCAGTGTTCAGGGGGCTGGTGAAGCTTTCTTT.

The rearrangement uses TRBV19 and TRBJ2-3; tentative D call: TRBD2 (5 bases). Trimming removed 4 bases from V and 6 bases from J, with 11 bases in between. This CDR3 is built from 13 residues. Per the germline V gene, CDR1 is LNHDA and CDR2 is SQIVND (reference sequence). The DNA for the CDR3 is TGTGCCAGTAGTAATATACGCGGGGATACGCAGTATTTT. Amino acid sequence: CASSNIRGDTQYF.

This chain links TRBV7-3 with TRBJ1-3; a weak D match, TRBD1 (5 bases). Germline-derived CDR1 and CDR2 are SGHTA and FQGTGA. The CDR3 consists of 15 residues. Trimming took 10 bases from V and 2 from J, leaving 18 bases between them. The CDR3 is CATWAGLSAGNTIYF. The CDR3 nucleotides read TGTGCCACCTGGGCAGGGTTATCTGCTGGAAACACCATATATTTT.

The rearrangement joins TRBV7-6 to TRBJ2-3, with 8 bases that match TRBD2. The J segment lost 3 bases and the V segment lost 2 bases, leaving 7 bases of the junction unmatched. This CDR3 region has 16 residues. Germline CDR1 is SGHVS and CDR2 is FNYEAQ. The CDR3 loop reads CASSLRLGGGTDTQYF. CDR3 DNA: TGTGCCAGCAGCTTACGTCTCGGGGGGGGAACAGATACGCAGTATTTT. Drawing the rest from reference TRBV7-6 and TRBJ2-3, the complete variable domain is GAGVSQSPRYKVTKRGQDVALRCDPISGHVSLYWYRQALGQGPEFLTYFNYEAQQDKSGLPNDRFSAERPEGSISTLTIQRTEQRDSAMYRCASSLRLGGGTDTQYFGPGTRLTVL.

A few counts support this clone. V gene TRBV28 combines with J gene TRBJ1-5; D is possibly TRBD1 (5 bases). V was trimmed by 6 bases and J by 7 bases, leaving 10 bases between them. CDR3 length: 12 amino acids. CDR1 and CDR2 from the germline V gene are MDHEN and SYDVKM. CDR3 DNA: TGTGCCAGCAGAAGGGAGGGGCAGCCCCAGCATTTT. The encoded protein is CASRREGQPQHF.

This rearrangement joins TRBV6-1 to TRBJ1-5; 9 nucleotides match TRBD1. Germline assignment: CDR1 MNHNS and CDR2 SASEGT. V shed 4 bases, J shed 5 bases, and the junction held 9 bases outside the gene matches. The CDR3 contains 16 residues. The CDR3 nucleotides read TGTGCCAGCAGTGCGCCGGGACAGGGAAAGGATCAGCCCCAGCATTTT. Amino acids: CASSAPGQGKDQPQHF.